Detailed here is one TCR beta chain. Its binding antigen is unknown. Base qualities are not provided; no much larger clone lies one nucleotide away. Genomic DNA extracted from peripheral blood, rather than sorted cells or RNA, was used as the source for amplification of TCR beta rearrangements. This sample is drawn from a study of T cell repertoires in aging, cancer and after chemotherapy (dated by TCRdb to about 2019). A note on the overall study: Six donor age groups were covered, ranging from 30 or younger up to 70 or older, and each group contained at least three individuals. Control TCR repertoires from healthy donors were recorded over several months to years, and clear clonal overlap was observed across re-sampling. Some 9 million TCR reads were contained in the full dataset. To look at immunoaging and at how T cells reconstitute after chemotherapy, the study profiled TCR beta repertoires in peripheral blood from both healthy donors and cancer patients. Alongside around 97 healthy donors serving as a reference group, the cohort included 218 cancer patients, of whom some 91 had hematological cancers and about 130 had solid cancers.

Broader findings and caveats from the paper: Significantly lower blood TCR diversity and higher clonality were observed in untreated patients with hematological or solid cancers than in age-matched healthy donors. An increase in median generation probability over the chemotherapy interval was observed in both cancer cohorts, suggesting that the repertoire was reconstituted through rebound thymic output. It was noted by the authors that conclusions about immunological memory after chemotherapy cannot be drawn from the repertoire data. Declining TCR diversity with age in healthy donors was mainly explained by loss of richness; in cancer patients, loss of evenness also contributed.

Rearranged TRB sequences spanning V, D and J segments were amplified in a multiplex touch-down PCR with a mixed TRB-A/B primer pool. Illumina adapters and sample indices were added to the amplicons in two consecutive PCR reactions performed with Phusion HS II polymerase. Amplicons were gel-purified using the NucleoSpin Gel and PCR Clean-up kit and were subsequently checked with Qubit and an Agilent 2100 Bioanalyzer. The libraries were sequenced on an Illumina MiSeq with 600-cycle, single-indexed, paired-end runs. In the paper's pipeline: MiXCR versions 2.12 and 3.0.5 were used to process TRB sequences. A clone was defined as each unique CDR3 nucleotide sequence, and only productive sequences supported by at least two reads were kept. The repertoire metrics were Shannon diversity, evenness, clonality (calculated as one minus evenness), and diversity profiles parameterized by alpha from 0 to 5. The IGoR algorithm was used to calculate generation probabilities for clones in the paired samples taken before and after chemotherapy. The raw public reads went through TCRdb reprocessing: fastp at Q25, MiXCR clone calling, in-frame beta chains kept. Rows with a matching CDR3 protein are joined into one entry that keeps the most common DNA and genes. It is TCRdb's table, rather than the study itself, that gives the V and J calls and clone size. The sample records roughly 9,900 distinct CDR3 sequences, about 32% of which are singletons. The ten largest clones add up to roughly 3% of the sample.

Spanning cysteine to phenylalanine, the CDR3 consists of 14 amino acids. The entry retains the CDR3 DNA only, 42 bases that are in frame from base 1. Between the V and J ends, shortened by 3 bases and 1 base respectively, the junction contains 9 bases. This clonotype originated in a human donor in good health. The specimen sequenced was blood. The chain is assembled from TRBV12-3 or TRBV12-4 and TRBJ1-1; TRBD1 might be the D gene, on 6 matching bases. Here is the DNA: TGTGCCAGCAGTTTTACAGGGCCGAACACTGAAGCTTTCTTT. Its translation is CASSFTGPNTEAFF.